This T cell receptor (beta chain) is drawn from a study of blood T cell repertoires in COVID-19. On the study more broadly: Sites in the United States, Italy and Spain provided acute and convalescent COVID-19 samples. Nucleic acid was either cDNA or gDNA, and it came from T cells, B-cell-depleted T cells, or PBMCs.

This CDR3 comprises 12 residues. V lost 4 bases and J 4 bases, leaving 6 bases between the germline ends. Germline CDR1 SGHRS, CDR2 YFSETQ. Original methodology: The authors estimated nucleated cell counts from reference gene primer amplification. The assay was immunoSEQ multiplex PCR, and TCRdb's table has in-frame clones only and misses some. The V and J calls and the clone size are those of that table, but D and trimming were determined from the DNA. The sample contains about 47,000 clones, 69% of which appear only once. A few counts support this clone. What was sequenced was peripheral blood. This receptor was taken from a man older than 75 with acute or convalescent COVID-19. V usage is TRBV5-1 and J usage is TRBJ2-1; a weak D match, TRBD2 (5 bases). Here the CDR3 DNA reads TGCGCCAGCAGCACTAGGTACAATGAGCAGTTCTTC. This gives the protein CASSTRYNEQFF.